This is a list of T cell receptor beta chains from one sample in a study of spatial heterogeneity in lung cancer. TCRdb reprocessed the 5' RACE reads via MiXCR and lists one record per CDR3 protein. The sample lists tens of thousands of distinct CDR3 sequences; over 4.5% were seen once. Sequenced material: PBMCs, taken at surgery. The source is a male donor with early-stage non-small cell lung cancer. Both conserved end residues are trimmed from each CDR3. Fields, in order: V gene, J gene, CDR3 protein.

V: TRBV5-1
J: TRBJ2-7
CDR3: ASSLAQPSYEQY

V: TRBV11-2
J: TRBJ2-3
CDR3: ASSSTRSGTTHTQY

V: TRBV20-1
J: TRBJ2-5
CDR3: SASLLAGEVETQY

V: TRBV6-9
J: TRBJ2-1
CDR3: ASSYPDGDEQF

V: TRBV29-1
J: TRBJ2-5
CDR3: SVVQGPQETQY

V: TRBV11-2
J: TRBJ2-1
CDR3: ASSIGGILGFYNEQF

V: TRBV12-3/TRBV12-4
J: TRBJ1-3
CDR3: ASSLAAVSSGNTIY

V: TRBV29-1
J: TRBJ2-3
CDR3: SVEGRPPGTDTQY

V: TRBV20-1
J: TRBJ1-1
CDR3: SATQTARGLNTEAF

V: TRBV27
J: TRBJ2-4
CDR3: ASSSPCPFRRRLAKNIQY

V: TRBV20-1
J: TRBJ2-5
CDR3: SASRSKETQY

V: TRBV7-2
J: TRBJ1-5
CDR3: ASSFPGQPQH

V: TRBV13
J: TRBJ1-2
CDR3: ASSLRGSLYGYT

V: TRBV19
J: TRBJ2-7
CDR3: ASNLGIAYEQY

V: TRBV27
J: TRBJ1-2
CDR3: ASSLYGWGGSDGYT

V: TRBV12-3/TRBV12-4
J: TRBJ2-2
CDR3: ASSFSGRGSTGELF

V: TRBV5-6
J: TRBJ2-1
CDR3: ASRRGTPNNEQF

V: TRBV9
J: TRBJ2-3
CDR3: ASSAGRSTDTQY

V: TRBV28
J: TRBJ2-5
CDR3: ASSLSPVQETQY

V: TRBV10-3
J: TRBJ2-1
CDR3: AISEGLAAYNEQF

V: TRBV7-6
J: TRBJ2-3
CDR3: ASSSSGSTDTQY

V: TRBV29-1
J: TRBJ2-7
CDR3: SAGLTYEQY

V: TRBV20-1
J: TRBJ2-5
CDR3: TLTGTGSQETQY

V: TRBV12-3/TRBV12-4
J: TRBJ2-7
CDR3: ASRVAGPSSYEQY

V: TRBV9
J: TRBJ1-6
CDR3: ASSLSGWTSYNSPLH

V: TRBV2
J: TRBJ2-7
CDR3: ASSLTGPTYEQY

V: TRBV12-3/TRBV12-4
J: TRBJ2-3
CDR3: ASSPRDRGAQDTQY

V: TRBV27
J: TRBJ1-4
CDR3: ASSFQGSNEKLF

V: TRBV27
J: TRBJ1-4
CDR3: ASSLGAGTEKLF

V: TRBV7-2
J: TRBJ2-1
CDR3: ASSLFANEQF

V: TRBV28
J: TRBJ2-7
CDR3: ASTPTGGVYEQY

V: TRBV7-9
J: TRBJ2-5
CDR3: ASNLAGEETQY

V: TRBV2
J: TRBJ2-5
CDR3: ASSLPPPRQETQY

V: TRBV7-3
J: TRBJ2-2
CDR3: ASGLAGGPSVGELF

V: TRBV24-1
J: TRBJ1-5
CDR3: ATSEAGLGSNQPQH

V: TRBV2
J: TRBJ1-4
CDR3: ASSGRGETQLF

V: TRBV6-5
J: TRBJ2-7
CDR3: ASSYSGIGRGLYEQY

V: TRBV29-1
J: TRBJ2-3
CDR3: SVKGVSADDTQY

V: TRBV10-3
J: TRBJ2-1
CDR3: ATRQGTSGYNEQF

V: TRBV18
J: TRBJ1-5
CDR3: ASQSGERQPQH

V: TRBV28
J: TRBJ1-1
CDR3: ASSTRPAEAF

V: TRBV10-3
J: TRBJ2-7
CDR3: AISAAGRPREQY

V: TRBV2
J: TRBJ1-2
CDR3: ASFGPAGGYT

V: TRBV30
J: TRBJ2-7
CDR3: AWRGTYEQY

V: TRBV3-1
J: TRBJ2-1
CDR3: ASSQGRLGNEQF

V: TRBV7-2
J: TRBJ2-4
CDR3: ASSPWGTKNIQY